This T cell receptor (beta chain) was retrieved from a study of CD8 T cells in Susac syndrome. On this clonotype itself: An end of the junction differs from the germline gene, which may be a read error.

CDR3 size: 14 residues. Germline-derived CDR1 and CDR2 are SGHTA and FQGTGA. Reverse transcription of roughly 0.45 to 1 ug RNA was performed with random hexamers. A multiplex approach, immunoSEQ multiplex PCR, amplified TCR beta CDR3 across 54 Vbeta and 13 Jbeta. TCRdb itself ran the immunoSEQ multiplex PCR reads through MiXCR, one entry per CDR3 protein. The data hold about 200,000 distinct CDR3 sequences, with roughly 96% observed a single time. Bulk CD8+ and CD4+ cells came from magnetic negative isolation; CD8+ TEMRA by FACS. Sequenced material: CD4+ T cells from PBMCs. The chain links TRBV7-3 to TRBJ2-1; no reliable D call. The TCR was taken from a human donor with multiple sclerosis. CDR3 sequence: CTSSRKAGGNEQFF. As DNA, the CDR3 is TGTACCAGCAGCAGAAAAGCAGGCGGCAATGAGCAGTTCTTC.